Listed below are T cell receptor beta chains from one sample, sequenced in a study of human T cells and chemical hapten exposure. TCRdb re-derived calls from the RACE reads in MiXCR, one entry per CDR3 protein. The table shows 85,000 to 100,000 distinct CDR3 sequences, with around 10% occurring only once. The material was whole blood, obtained in connection with sensitization to the hapten diphenylcyclopropenone (DPC). These receptors all stem from a man aged 40-50 years with alopecia areata. Some clones in this sample may be carry-over from other donors' samples. CDR3s include the opening cysteine and the closing phenylalanine or tryptophan. The D gene is left open where the match is weak. Rows may omit the clone size; those that give it use once, few, many or a size class.

clone_size,j_call,d_call,v_call,cdr3_nt,cdr3_aa
few,TRBJ2-4,TRBD2,TRBV5-5,TGTGCCAGCAGCAGCTACCCCGGGACTAGCGGGAGGCGGGTAGCCAAAAACATTCAGTACTTC,CASSSYPGTSGRRVAKNIQYF
few,TRBJ2-6,TRBD1,TRBV5-1,TGCGCCAGCAGCTCTGGCAATCGACAGGGGGCCGACTCTGGGGCCAACGTCCTGACTTTC,CASSSGNRQGADSGANVLTF
many,TRBJ1-3,.,TRBV5-1,TGCGCCAGCAGCTTCGGAGAGGGGTCGAGCTCTGGAAACACCATATATTTT,CASSFGEGSSSGNTIYF
few,TRBJ2-4,TRBD1,TRBV7-2,TGTGCCAGCAGCCCGAACAGGGGAGCCAAAAACATTCAGTACTTC,CASSPNRGAKNIQYF
few,TRBJ2-4,TRBD2,TRBV10-3,TGTGCCATCAGTGCCCTAGGACTAGCGGGTGACAAAAACATTCAGTACTTC,CAISALGLAGDKNIQYF
.,TRBJ2-5,TRBD1,TRBV7-8,TGTGCCAGCAGCTTAGTTGGGGCAGGGGGAAACCGAAAAGAGACCCAGTACTTC,CASSLVGAGGNRKETQYF
.,TRBJ1-5,.,TRBV6-2/TRBV6-3,TGTGCCAGCAGAGAGGAAACCGGGACGGCTAATCAGCCCCAGCATTTT,CASREETGTANQPQHF
.,TRBJ2-7,TRBD2,TRBV7-9,TGTGCCAGCAGCCCGAATAGCGGGTACGAGCAGTACTTC,CASSPNSGYEQYF
many,TRBJ1-1,.,TRBV5-5,TGTGCCAGCAGCTTGGCTAGACAGTTTATGAACACTGAAGCTTTCTTT,CASSLARQFMNTEAFF
few,TRBJ2-1,TRBD2,TRBV5-1,TGCGCCAGCAGCTTGGCGGGCGGACTAGCGGGAGGAGGTGAGCAGTTCTTC,CASSLAGGLAGGGEQFF